The sequence of this T cell receptor beta chain was determined in a study of blood T cell repertoires in COVID-19. V dropped 4 bases and J dropped 3; count of bases not matched to a gene: 15. The CDR3 is 19 residues long. The V gene's germline CDR1 is MNHEY and CDR2 SMNVEV (reference sequence). Produced via immunoSEQ multiplex PCR; TCRdb's table is partial and in-frame only. The sample lists under 350,000 clones; 85% to 90% were seen once. The J gene is TRBJ1-4, the V gene TRBV27; 9 positions match TRBD1. The sample was peripheral blood. The origin of this receptor is a human donor in a cohort sampled during active COVID-19. The chain's CDR3 is CASSSKGTGMGQANEKLFF. CDR3 nucleotides: TGTGCCAGCAGTTCTAAGGGGACAGGGATGGGGCAAGCTAATGAAAAACTGTTTTTT.